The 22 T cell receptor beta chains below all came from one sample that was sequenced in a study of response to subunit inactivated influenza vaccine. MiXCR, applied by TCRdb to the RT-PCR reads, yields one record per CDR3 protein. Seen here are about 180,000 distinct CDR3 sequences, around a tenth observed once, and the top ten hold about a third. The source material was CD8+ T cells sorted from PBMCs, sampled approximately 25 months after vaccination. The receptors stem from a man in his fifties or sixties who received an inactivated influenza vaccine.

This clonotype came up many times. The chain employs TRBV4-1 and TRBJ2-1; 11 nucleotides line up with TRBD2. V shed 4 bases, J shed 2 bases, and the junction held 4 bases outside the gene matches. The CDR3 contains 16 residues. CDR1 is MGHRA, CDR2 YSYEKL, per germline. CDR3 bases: TGCGCCAGCAGCCCAGTAGCGGGGGGGCCCTACAATGAGCAGTTCTTC. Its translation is CASSPVAGGPYNEQFF.

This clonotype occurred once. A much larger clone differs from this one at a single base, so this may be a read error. CDR3 in DNA: TGTGCCAGCAGTGAAATAGGGAACACTGAAGCTTTGTTT. As protein: CASSEIGNTEALF. The V gene is TRBV6-1, the J gene TRBJ1-1; D gene uncertain. The CDR3 loop spans 13 amino acids. Germline V gives CDR1 MNHNS, CDR2 SASEGT.

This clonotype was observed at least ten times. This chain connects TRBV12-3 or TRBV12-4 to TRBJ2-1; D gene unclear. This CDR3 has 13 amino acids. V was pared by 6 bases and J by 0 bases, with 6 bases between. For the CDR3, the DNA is TGTGCCAGCAGCTTAAGCTCCTACAATGAGCAGTTCTTC. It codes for CASSLSSYNEQFF.

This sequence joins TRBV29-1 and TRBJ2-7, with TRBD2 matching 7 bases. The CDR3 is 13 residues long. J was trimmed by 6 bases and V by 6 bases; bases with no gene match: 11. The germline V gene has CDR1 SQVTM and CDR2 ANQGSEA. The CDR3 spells CSVTGGLWSEQYF. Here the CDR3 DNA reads TGCAGCGTAACGGGAGGACTTTGGTCCGAGCAGTACTTC.

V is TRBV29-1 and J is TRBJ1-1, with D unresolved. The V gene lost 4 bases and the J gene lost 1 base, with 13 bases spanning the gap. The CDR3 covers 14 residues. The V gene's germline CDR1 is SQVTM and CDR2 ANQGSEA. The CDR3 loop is CSVAPLPPNTEAFF. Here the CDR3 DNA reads TGCAGCGTTGCTCCGTTGCCCCCGAACACTGAAGCTTTCTTT.

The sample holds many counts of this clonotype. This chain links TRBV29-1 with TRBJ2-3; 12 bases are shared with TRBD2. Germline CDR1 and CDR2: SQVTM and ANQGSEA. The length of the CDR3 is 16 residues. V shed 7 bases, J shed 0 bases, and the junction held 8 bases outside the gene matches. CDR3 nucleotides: TGCAGCGGACGACTAGCGGGGGTCTCTAGCACAGATACGCAGTATTTT. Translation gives CSGRLAGVSSTDTQYF.

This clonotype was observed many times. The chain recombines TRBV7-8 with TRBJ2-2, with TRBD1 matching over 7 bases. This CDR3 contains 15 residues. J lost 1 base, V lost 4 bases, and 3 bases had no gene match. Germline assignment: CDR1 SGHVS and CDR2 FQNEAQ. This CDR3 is CASSSYRGNTGELFF. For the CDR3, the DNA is TGTGCCAGCAGCTCGTACAGGGGGAACACCGGGGAGCTGTTTTTT.

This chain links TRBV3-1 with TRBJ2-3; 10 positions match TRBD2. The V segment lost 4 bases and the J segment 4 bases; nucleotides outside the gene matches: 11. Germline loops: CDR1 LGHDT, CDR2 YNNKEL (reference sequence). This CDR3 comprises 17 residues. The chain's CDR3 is CASSLLAGMGRADTQYF. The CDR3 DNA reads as TGTGCCAGCAGCCTACTAGCGGGGATGGGTAGGGCAGATACGCAGTATTTT.

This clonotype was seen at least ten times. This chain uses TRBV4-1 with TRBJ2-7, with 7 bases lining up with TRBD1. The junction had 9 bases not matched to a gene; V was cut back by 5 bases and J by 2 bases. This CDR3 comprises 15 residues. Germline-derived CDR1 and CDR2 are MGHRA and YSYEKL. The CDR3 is CASSSRQGETYEQYF. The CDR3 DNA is TGCGCCAGCAGCTCACGACAGGGTGAGACCTACGAGCAGTACTTC.

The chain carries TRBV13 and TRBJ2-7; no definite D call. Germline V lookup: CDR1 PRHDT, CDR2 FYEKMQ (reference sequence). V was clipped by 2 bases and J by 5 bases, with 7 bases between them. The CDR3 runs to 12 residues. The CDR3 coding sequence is TGTGCCAGCAGCTTAATGTCTAACGAGCAGTACTTC. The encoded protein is CASSLMSNEQYF.

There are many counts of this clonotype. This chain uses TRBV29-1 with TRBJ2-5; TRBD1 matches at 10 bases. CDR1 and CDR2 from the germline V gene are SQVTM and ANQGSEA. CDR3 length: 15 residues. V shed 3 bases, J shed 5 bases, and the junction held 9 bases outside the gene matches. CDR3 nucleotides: TGCAGCGTTGACTATGCGACAGGGGGCGAGGAGACCCAGTACTTC. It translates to CSVDYATGGEETQYF.

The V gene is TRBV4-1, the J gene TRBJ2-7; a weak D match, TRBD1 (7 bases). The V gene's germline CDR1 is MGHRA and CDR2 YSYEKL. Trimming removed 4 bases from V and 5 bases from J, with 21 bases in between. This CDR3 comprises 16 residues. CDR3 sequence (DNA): TGCGCCAGCAGCCGCGGGATCCAGGGGGGAACAAACGAGCAGTACTTC. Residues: CASSRGIQGGTNEQYF.

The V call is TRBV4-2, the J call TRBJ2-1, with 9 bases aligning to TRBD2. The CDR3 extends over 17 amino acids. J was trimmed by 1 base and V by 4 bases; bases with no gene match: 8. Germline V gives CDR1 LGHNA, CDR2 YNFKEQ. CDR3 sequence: CASSLPIAGVSYNEQFF. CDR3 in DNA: TGTGCCAGCAGCCTCCCTATAGCGGGAGTTTCCTACAATGAGCAGTTCTTC.

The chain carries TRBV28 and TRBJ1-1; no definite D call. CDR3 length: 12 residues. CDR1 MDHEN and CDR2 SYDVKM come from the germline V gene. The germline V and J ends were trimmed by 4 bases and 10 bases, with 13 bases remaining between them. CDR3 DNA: TGTGCCAGCAGTTCCTTTGCCGGGGTAGCTTTCTTT. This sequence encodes CASSSFAGVAFF.

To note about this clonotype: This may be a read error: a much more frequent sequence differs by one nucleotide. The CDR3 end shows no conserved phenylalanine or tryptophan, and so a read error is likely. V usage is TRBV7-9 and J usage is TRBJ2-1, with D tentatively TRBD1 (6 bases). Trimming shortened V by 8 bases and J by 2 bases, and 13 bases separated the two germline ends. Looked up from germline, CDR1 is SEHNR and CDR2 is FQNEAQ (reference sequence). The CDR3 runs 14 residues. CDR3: CASLGQPAYNEQFS. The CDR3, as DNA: TGTGCCAGCTTAGGACAGCCAGCCTACAATGAGCAGTTCTCC.

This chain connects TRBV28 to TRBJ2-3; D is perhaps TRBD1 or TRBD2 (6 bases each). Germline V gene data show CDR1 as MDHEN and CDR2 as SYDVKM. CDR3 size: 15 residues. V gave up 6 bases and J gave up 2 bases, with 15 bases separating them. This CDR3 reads CASSSYREDTDTQYF. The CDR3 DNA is TGTGCCAGCAGCAGTTACAGGGAGGACACAGATACGCAGTATTTT.

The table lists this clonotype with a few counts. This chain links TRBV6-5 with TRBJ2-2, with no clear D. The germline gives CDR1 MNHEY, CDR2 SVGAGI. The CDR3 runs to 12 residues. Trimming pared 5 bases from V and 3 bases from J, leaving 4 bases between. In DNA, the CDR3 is TGTGCCAGCAGTACTCACACCGGGGAGCTGTTTTTT. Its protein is CASSTHTGELFF.

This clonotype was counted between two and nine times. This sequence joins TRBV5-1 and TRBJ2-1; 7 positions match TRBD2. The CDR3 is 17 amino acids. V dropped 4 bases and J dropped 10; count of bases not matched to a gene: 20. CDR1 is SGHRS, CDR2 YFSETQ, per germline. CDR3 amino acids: CASSRLGLADPGGEQFF. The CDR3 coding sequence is TGCGCCAGCAGCCGGTTGGGCCTAGCGGATCCTGGGGGGGAGCAGTTCTTC. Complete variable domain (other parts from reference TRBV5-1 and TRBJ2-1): KAGVTQTPRYLIKTRGQQVTLSCSPISGHRSVSWYQQTPGQGLQFLFEYFSETQRNKGNFPGRFSGRQFSNSRSEMNVSTLELGDSALYLCASSRLGLADPGGEQFFGPGTRLTVL.

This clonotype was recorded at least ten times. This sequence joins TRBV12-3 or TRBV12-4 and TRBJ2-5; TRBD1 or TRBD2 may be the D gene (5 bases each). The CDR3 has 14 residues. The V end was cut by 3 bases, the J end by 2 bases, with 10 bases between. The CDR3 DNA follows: TGTGCCAGCAGTTTCCGGGGCCGACAAGAGACCCAGTACTTC. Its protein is CASSFRGRQETQYF.

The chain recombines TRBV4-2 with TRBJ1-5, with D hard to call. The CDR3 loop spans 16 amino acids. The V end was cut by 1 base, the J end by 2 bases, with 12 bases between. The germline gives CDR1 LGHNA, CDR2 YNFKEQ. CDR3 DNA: TGTGCCAGCAGCCAAGTTCGCGACGGAGGCAATCAGCCCCAGCATTTT. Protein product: CASSQVRDGGNQPQHF.

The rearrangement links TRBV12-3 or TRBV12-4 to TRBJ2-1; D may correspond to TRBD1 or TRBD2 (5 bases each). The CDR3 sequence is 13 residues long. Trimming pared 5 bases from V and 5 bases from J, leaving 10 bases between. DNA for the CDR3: TGTGCCAGCAGTACGGGGCCCAACAATGAGCAGTTCTTC. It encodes CASSTGPNNEQFF.

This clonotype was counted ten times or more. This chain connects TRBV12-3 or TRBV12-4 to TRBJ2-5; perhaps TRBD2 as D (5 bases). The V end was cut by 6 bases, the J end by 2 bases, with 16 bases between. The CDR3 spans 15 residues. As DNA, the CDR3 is TGTGCCAGCAGCCGCCGGACTTCCGGGCAAGAGACCCAGTACTTC. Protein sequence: CASSRRTSGQETQYF.